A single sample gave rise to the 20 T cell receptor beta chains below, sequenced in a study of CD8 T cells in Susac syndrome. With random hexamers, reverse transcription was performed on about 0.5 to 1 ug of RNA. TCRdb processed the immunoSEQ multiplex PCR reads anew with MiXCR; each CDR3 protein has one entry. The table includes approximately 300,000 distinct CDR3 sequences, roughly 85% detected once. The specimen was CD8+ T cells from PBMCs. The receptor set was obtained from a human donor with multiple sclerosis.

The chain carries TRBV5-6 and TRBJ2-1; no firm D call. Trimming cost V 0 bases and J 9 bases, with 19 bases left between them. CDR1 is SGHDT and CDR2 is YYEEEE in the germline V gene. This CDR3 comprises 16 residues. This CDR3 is CASSLGASVRSIEQFF. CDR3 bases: TGTGCCAGCAGCTTGGGGGCGTCAGTTCGGAGTATTGAGCAGTTCTTC.

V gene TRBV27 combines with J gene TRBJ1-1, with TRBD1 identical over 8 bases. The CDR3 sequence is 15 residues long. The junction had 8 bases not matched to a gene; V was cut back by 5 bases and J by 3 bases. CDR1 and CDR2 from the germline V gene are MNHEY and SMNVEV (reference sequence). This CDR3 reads CASSGQGFSDTEAFF. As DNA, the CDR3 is TGTGCCAGCAGTGGACAGGGTTTTTCGGACACTGAAGCTTTCTTT.

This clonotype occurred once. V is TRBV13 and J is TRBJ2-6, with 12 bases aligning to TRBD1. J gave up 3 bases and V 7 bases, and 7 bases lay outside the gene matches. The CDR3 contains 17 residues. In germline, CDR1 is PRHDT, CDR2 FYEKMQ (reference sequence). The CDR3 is CASTSGTGGDGANVLTF. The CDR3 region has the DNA TGTGCCAGCACATCCGGGACAGGGGGCGATGGGGCCAACGTCCTGACTTTC.

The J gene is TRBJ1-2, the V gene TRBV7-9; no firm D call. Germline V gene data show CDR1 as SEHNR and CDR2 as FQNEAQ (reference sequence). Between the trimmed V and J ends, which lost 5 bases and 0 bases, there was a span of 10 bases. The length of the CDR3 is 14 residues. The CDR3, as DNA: TGTGCCAGCAGCCGCCAGACCGCTAACTATGGCTACACCTTC. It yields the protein CASSRQTANYGYTF.

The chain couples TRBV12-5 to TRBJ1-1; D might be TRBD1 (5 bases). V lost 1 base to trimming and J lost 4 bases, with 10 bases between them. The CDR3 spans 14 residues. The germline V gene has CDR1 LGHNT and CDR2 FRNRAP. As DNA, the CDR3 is TGTGCTAGTGGTTTGGGGGTAAGGGGCACTGAAGCTTTCTTT. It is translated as CASGLGVRGTEAFF.

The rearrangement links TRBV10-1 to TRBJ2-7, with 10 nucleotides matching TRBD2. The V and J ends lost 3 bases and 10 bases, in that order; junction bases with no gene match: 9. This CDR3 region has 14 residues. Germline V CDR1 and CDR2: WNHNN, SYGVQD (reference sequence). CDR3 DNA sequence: TGCGCCAGCAGTGACTCGATGACTAGCGGGCCTCAGTACTTC. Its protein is CASSDSMTSGPQYF.

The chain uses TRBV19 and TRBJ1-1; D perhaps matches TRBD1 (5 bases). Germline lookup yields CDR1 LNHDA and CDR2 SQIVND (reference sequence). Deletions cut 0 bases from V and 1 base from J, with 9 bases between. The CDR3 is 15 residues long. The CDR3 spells CASSIEAGPNTEAFF. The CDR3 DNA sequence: TGTGCCAGTAGTATAGAGGCGGGGCCGAACACTGAAGCTTTCTTT.

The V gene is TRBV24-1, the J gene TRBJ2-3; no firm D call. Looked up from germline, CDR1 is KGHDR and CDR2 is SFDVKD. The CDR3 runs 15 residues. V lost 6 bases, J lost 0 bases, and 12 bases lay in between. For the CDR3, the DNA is TGTGCCACCAGTCCCCCTTGGGATAGCACAGATACGCAGTATTTT. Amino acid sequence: CATSPPWDSTDTQYF.

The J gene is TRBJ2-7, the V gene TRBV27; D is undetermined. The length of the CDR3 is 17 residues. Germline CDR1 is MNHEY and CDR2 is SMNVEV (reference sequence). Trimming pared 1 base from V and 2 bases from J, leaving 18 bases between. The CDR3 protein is CASSLYAAKFGAYEQYF. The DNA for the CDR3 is TGTGCCAGCAGTTTATACGCGGCCAAGTTCGGTGCCTACGAGCAGTACTTC.

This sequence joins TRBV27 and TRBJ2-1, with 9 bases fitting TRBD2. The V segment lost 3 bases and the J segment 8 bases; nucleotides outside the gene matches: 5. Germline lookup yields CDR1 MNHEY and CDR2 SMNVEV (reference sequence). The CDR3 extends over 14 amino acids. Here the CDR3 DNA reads TGTGCCAGCAGTTTCGCGGGAGGGGGGGATGAGCAGTTCTTC. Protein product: CASSFAGGGDEQFF.

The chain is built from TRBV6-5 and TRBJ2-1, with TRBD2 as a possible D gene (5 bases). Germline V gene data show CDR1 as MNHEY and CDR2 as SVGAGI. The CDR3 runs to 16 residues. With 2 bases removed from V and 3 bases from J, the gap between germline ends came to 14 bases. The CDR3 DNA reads TGTGCCAGCAGTTACGGACCCAGCGGAGTCTACAATGAGCAGTTCTTC. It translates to CASSYGPSGVYNEQFF.

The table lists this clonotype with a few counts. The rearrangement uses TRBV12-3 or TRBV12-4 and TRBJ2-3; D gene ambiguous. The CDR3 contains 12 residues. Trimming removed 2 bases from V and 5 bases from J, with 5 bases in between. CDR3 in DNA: TGTGCCAGCAGTTTAATGGGAGATACGCAGTATTTT. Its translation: CASSLMGDTQYF.

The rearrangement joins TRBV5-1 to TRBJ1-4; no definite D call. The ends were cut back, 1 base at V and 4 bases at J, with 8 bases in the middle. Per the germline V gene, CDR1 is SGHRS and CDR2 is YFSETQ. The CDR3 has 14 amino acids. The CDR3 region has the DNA TGCGCCAGCAGCTTGACTGAGTTTAATGAAAAACTGTTTTTT. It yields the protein CASSLTEFNEKLFF.

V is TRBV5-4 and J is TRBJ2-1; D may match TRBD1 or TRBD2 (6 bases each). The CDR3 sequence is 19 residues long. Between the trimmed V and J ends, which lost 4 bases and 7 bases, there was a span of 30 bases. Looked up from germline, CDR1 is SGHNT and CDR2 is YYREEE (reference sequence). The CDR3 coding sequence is TGTGCCAGCAGCCCCGGGGAGTGGGCAGGGGACTCCCTGGGGAATGAGCAGTTCTTC. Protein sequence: CASSPGEWAGDSLGNEQFF.

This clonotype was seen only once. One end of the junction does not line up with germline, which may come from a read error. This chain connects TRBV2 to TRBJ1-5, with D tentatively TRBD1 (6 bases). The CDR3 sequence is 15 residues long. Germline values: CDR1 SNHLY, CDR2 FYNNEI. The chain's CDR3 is CASGEVRGGNQPQHF. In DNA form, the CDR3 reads TGTGCCAGCGGTGAAGTGAGGGGGGGAAATCAGCCCCAGCATTTT.

The CDR3, as DNA: TGTGCCACCAGCAGAGATTACACTAGCGGGTACAATGAGCAGTTCTTC. Translation gives CATSRDYTSGYNEQFF. The gene calls are TRBV15 and TRBJ2-1; 9 bases match TRBD2. The CDR3 consists of 16 residues. Germline V lookup: CDR1 LNHNV, CDR2 YYDKDF (reference sequence). Trimming removed 0 bases from V and 4 bases from J; junction bases left unmatched: 4. Full variable domain (missing parts from reference TRBV15 and TRBJ2-1): DAMVIQNPRYQVTQFGKPVTLSCSQTLNHNVMYWYQQKSSQAPKLLFHYYDKDFNNEADTPDNFQSRRPNTSFCFLDIRSPGLGDTAMYLCATSRDYTSGYNEQFFGPGTRLTVL.

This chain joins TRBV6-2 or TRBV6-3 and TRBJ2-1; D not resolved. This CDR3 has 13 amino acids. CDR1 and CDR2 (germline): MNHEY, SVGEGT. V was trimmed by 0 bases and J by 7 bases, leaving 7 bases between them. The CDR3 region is CASSYSYRNEQFF. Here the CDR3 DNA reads TGTGCCAGCAGTTACTCGTACAGAAATGAGCAGTTCTTC.

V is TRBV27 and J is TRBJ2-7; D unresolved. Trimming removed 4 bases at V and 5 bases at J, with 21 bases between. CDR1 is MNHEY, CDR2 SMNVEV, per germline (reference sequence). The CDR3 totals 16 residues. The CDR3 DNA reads TGTGCCAGCAGTTCCGTGGGGTTCTCGAACATCAACGAGCAGTACTTC. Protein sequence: CASSSVGFSNINEQYF.

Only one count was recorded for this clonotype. The CDR3 nucleotides read TGTGCCAGCAGTCTGGCTGGGGTAGCGGGAGGCACAGATACGCAGTATTTT. Translated: CASSLAGVAGGTDTQYF. This chain uses TRBV27 with TRBJ2-3, with 9 bases fitting TRBD2. V lost 5 bases, J lost 1 base, and 10 bases stayed unmatched. CDR3 length: 17 residues. CDR1 is MNHEY, CDR2 SMNVEV, per germline (reference sequence).

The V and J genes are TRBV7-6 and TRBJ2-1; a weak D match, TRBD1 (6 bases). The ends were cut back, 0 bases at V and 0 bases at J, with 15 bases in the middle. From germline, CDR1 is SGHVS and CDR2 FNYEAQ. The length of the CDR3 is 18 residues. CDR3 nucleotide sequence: TGTGCCAGCAGCTTAGCTCAACAGGGCGCTAGCTCCTACAATGAGCAGTTCTTC. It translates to CASSLAQQGASSYNEQFF.